This paragraph covers one T cell receptor (beta chain) sequence. The entry originates in a study of blood T cell repertoires in COVID-19. Germline CDR1 is SGHTA and CDR2 is FQGTGA. V trimming: 5 bases; J trimming: 5 bases; junction bases outside the gene matches: 5. The CDR3 length is 14 residues. The protocol was immunoSEQ multiplex PCR, while the TCRdb copy is restricted to in-frame clones and leaves out a portion. Of 210,000 or so clones in the sample, around 85% were seen once. The sequence was collected from a human donor in a cohort sampled during active COVID-19. The chain uses TRBV7-3 and TRBJ2-5; 10 bases match TRBD1. Specimen: peripheral blood. The chain's CDR3 is CASSPDRGWETQYF. The CDR3 DNA sequence: TGTGCCAGCAGCCCGGACAGGGGGTGGGAGACCCAGTACTTC.